This T cell receptor beta chain was sequenced for a study of OX40 agonist ivuxolimab in advanced cancers. About the research overall: The study enrolled dose-escalation patients with hepatocellular carcinoma, melanoma, renal cell or head and neck cancer.

Study-wide results and limits: In the expanded peripheral T cells, antigen specificity was never determined. Among patients with partial responses at 0.1-3.0 mg/kg, clonal expansion was among the lowest.

This clone came up once. Its antigen is not identified. TCRdb keeps only in-frame clones here, not all; method: immunoSEQ multiplex PCR. Of about 79,000 clones in the sample, less than 95% were seen once. Per the germline V gene, CDR1 is SEHNR and CDR2 is FQNEAQ (reference sequence). The ends were cut back, 5 bases at V and 4 bases at J, with 15 bases in the middle. The CDR3 loop spans 15 amino acids. The chain recombines TRBV7-9 with TRBJ1-5; no definite D call. The receptor was derived from an adult with an advanced solid tumor such as melanoma, head and neck, liver or kidney cancer. The source was CD4+ or CD8+ T cells sorted from blood, collected in a trial of the OX40 agonist ivuxolimab. The CDR3 loop is CASSLEAAPNQPQHF. CDR3 nucleotides: TGTGCCAGCAGCCTGGAGGCGGCTCCTAATCAGCCCCAGCATTTT.